Listed below are T cell receptor beta chains from one sample, sequenced in a study of T-cell memory formation after mild COVID-19. TCRdb reanalysed the 5' RACE reads using MiXCR and keeps one entry per CDR3 protein. In the table there are under 600,000 distinct CDR3 sequences, about 20% of which are singletons. Sequencing was carried out using PBMCs or a T cell subset sorted from them (not recorded which). The receptors stem from an adult woman who had mild COVID-19 (a few samples of this study predate the infection). Cell type and time point are not known. Each CDR3 is given with its conserved first and last residue. The order of the fields is CDR3 protein, CDR3 DNA, clone size, CDR3 length, J gene, V gene, D gene. The D gene is left open where the match is weak. Clone size appears in some rows only: once, few, many, or a class for an expanded clone.

CASSLETSGGKQYF,TGTGCCAGCAGCTTAGAGACTAGCGGGGGAAAGCAGTACTTC,NA,14,TRBJ2-7,TRBV7-3,TRBD2
CASSAQGWNEQYF,TGTGCCAGCAGTGCCCAGGGTTGGAACGAGCAGTACTTC,few,13,TRBJ2-7,TRBV6-6,NA
CAIRSQLSYEQYF,TGTGCCATCAGGAGCCAGCTTTCCTACGAGCAGTACTTC,NA,13,TRBJ2-7,TRBV10-3,NA
CASSLRGGYRDYNEQFF,TGTGCCAGCAGTTTAAGGGGGGGCTACAGGGATTACAATGAGCAGTTCTTC,NA,17,TRBJ2-1,TRBV27,NA
CASSLTRTSDEQYF,TGTGCCAGCAGCTTGACCCGGACTAGCGACGAGCAGTACTTC,NA,14,TRBJ2-7,TRBV7-2,TRBD2
CASSLTSGRAGHEQFF,TGCGCCAGCAGCTTAACTAGCGGGAGGGCCGGCCATGAGCAGTTCTTC,few,16,TRBJ2-1,TRBV5-1,TRBD2
CASSYSSENQPQHF,TGTGCCAGCAGTTACTCATCGGAAAATCAGCCCCAGCATTTT,NA,14,TRBJ1-5,TRBV6-2/TRBV6-3,NA
CASSLVGGRAYEQYF,TGTGCCAGCAGCTTAGTCGGCGGGAGGGCTTACGAGCAGTACTTC,NA,15,TRBJ2-7,TRBV7-9,TRBD2
CASRPRISSGAYEQYF,TGTGCCAGCCGACCCAGGATATCTAGCGGAGCTTACGAGCAGTACTTC,NA,16,TRBJ2-7,TRBV2,TRBD2
CASSTWTGFYEQYF,TGTGCCAGCAGTACTTGGACAGGCTTCTACGAGCAGTACTTC,many,14,TRBJ2-7,TRBV6-2/TRBV6-3,TRBD1